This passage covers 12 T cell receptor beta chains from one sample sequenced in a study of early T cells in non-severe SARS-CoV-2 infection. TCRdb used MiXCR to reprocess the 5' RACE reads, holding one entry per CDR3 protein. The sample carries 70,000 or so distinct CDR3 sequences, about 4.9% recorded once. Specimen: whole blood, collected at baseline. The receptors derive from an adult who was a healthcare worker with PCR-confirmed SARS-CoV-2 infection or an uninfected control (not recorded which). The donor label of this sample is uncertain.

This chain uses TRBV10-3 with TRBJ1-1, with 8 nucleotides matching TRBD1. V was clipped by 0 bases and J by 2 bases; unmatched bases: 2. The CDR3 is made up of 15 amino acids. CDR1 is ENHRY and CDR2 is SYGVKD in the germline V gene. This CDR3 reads CAISESTGGNTEAFF. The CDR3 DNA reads TGTGCCATCAGTGAGTCCACAGGGGGAAACACTGAAGCTTTCTTT.

The CDR3 nucleotides are TGTGCCAGCAGCCAAGGCCTCAGGGGGAGAGGGTACGGCTACACCTTC. Protein product: CASSQGLRGRGYGYTF. V and J are TRBV14 and TRBJ1-2, with 7 positions matching TRBD1. CDR3 length: 16 residues. Per germline, CDR1 SGHDN and CDR2 FVKESK. The ends lost 1 base at V and 8 bases at J; junction bases unmatched: 13.

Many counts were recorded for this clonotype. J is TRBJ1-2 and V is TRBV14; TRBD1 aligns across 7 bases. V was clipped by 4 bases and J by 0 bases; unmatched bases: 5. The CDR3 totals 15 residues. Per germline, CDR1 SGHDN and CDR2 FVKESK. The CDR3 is CASSLRTGANYGYTF. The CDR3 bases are TGTGCCAGCAGCCTCCGGACAGGAGCTAACTATGGCTACACCTTC.

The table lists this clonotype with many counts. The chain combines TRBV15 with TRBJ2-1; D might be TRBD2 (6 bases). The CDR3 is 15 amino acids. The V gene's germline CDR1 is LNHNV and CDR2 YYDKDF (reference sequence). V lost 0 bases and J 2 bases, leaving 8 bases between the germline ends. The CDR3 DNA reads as TGTGCCACCAGCAGAGACAGGGAGGCCTACAATGAGCAGTTCTTC. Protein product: CATSRDREAYNEQFF. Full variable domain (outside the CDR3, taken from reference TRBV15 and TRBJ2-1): DAMVIQNPRYQVTQFGKPVTLSCSQTLNHNVMYWYQQKSSQAPKLLFHYYDKDFNNEADTPDNFQSRRPNTSFCFLDIRSPGLGDTAMYLCATSRDREAYNEQFFGPGTRLTVL.

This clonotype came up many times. This CDR3 is CSASGQGEEPQHF. In DNA, the CDR3 is TGCAGTGCTAGTGGTCAGGGAGAAGAGCCCCAGCATTTT. V gene TRBV20-1 combines with J gene TRBJ1-5, with TRBD1 as a possible D gene (5 bases). The CDR3 is 13 amino acids. Trimming removed 3 bases from V and 8 bases from J, with 14 bases in between. The germline CDR1 and CDR2 sequences are DFQATT and SNEGSKA (reference sequence).

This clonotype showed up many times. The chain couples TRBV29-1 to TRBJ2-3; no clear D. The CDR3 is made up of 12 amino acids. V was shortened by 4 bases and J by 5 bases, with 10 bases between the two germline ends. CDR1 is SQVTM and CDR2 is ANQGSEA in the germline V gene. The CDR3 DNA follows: TGCAGCGTTGTTAGAAGGAAAGATACGCAGTATTTT. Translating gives CSVVRRKDTQYF.

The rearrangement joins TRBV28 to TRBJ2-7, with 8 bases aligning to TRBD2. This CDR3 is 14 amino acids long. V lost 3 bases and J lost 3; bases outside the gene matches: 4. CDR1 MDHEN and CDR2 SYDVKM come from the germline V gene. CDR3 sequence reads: CASSFYSGGYEQYF. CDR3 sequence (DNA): TGTGCCAGCAGTTTTTACAGCGGGGGCTACGAGCAGTACTTC.

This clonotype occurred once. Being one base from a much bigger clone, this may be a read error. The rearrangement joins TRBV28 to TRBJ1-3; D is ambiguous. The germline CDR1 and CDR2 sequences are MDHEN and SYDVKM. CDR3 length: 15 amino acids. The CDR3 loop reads CASCLSLNSGNTIYF. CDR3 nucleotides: TGTGCCAGCTGTTTATCCTTAAACTCTGGAAACACCATATATTTT.

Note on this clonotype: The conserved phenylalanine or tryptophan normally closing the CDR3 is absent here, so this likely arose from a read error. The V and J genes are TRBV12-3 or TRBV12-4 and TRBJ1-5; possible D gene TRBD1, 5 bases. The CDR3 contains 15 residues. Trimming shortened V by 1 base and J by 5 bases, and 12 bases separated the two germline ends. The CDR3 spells CASSLGDQDYQPQHL. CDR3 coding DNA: TGTGCCAGCAGTTTAGGGGACCAGGATTATCAGCCCCAGCATCTT.

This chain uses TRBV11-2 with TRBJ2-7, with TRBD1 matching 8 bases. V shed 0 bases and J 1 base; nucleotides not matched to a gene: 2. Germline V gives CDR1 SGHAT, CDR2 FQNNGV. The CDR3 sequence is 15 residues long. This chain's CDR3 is CASSLEGTGSYEQYF. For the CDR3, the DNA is TGTGCCAGCAGCTTAGAAGGGACAGGATCCTACGAGCAGTACTTC.

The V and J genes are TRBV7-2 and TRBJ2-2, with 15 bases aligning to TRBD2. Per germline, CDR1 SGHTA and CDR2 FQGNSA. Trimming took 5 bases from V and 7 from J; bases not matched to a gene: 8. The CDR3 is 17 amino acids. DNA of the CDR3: TGTGCCAGCAGCCCGAGGACTAGCGGGGGGGCCGTCGGGGAGCTGTTTTTT. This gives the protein CASSPRTSGGAVGELFF. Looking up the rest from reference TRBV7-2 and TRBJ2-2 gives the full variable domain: GAGVSQSPSNKVTEKGKDVELRCDPISGHTALYWYRQSLGQGLEFLIYFQGNSAPDKSGLPSDRFSAERTGGSVSTLTIQRTQQEDSAVYLCASSPRTSGGAVGELFFGEGSRLTVL.

The CDR3 coding sequence is TGTGCCAGTAGTATCAGGGGGCACGAAGAGACCCAGTACTTC. Translation gives CASSIRGHEETQYF. The chain recombines TRBV19 with TRBJ2-5, with TRBD1 identical over 8 bases. Germline V CDR1 and CDR2: LNHDA, SQIVND (reference sequence). CDR3 size: 14 residues. V was clipped by 3 bases and J by 3 bases; unmatched bases: 3.